This TCR beta chain came from a study of shared clonotypes between healthy human individuals. In regard to this clone: The antigen is undetermined.

Study results and caveats: An expected dependence of interdonor clonotype sharing on sequencing depth was noted.

This CDR3 spans 15 amino acids. Germline CDR1 is SGHVS and CDR2 is FQNEAQ. V lost 1 base to trimming and J lost 2 bases; unmatched junction nucleotides: 3. TCRdb's copy holds only in-frame clones and misses some; the assay was immunoSEQ multiplex PCR. This sample has hundreds of thousands of clones, with roughly 96% found just once. The origin of this receptor is a man aged 25-40 years in good health. The chain links TRBV7-8 to TRBJ2-3, with TRBD2 matching over 7 bases. The sample comprised memory CD8+ T cells sorted from blood. Stated subset: CD45RO+ cells pooled with CCR7-negative TemRA cells. The CDR3 spells CASSLGDYPTDTQYF. The CDR3 nucleotides are TGTGCCAGCAGCTTAGGGGACTACCCCACAGATACGCAGTATTTT.